The clone carrying this T cell receptor (beta chain) was counted ten times or more. Germline loops: CDR1 SGHKS, CDR2 YYEKEE (reference sequence). Trimming left V 1 base short and J 3 bases short, with 9 bases between. This CDR3 comprises 14 residues. The sample comes from a study of T cells in Graves' hyperthyroidism and ophthalmopathy. TCR beta CDR3 sequences were amplified from RNA transcripts. Using the HTBI primer set, a first-round RT-PCR was run on the TCR CDR3. TCRdb re-derived calls from the multiplex PCR reads in MiXCR, one entry per CDR3 protein. The sample consists of fewer than 500,000 distinct CDR3 sequences, approximately 14% of them appearing once.

The source of this sequence is a woman in her 30s with Graves' ophthalmopathy. The sample taken for sequencing was blood. The chain links TRBV5-5 to TRBJ2-3; D remains unclear. The CDR3 DNA follows: TGTGCCAGCAGCTTGTGGCAGCCAACAGATACGCAGTATTTT. Translated: CASSLWQPTDTQYF.